These 16 T cell receptor beta chains originate from one sample sequenced in a study of blood T cell repertoires in COVID-19. Assay used: immunoSEQ multiplex PCR; TCRdb lists only in-frame clones, some missing. The table includes under 450,000 clones, approximately 90% detected once. Sequencing was performed on PBMCs or T cells enriched from blood (not recorded which). Receptors originate from a woman aged 40 to 49 who had been exposed to COVID-19.

This clone was seen a handful of times. V and J are TRBV2 and TRBJ1-3, with D uncertain. CDR3 length: 12 residues. Looked up from germline, CDR1 is SNHLY and CDR2 is FYNNEI. Trimming removed 8 bases from V and 9 bases from J, with 14 bases in between. The CDR3 nucleotides are TGTGCCAGCGATACTGCTCTAGGCACCATATATTTT. Amino acids: CASDTALGTIYF. The entire variable domain, with the rest obtained from reference TRBV2 and TRBJ1-3, is as follows: EPEVTQTPSHQVTQMGQEVILRCVPISNHLYFYWYRQILGQKVEFLVSFYNNEISEKSEIFDDQFSVERPDGSNFTLKIRSTKLEDSAMYFCASDTALGTIYFGEGSWLTVV.

The CDR3 loop is CASRHGGQGAGNYGYTF. CDR3 DNA sequence: TGTGCCAGCAGGCATGGGGGACAGGGGGCGGGAAACTATGGCTACACCTTC. V usage is TRBV3-1 (or the pseudogene TRBV3-2) and J usage is TRBJ1-2; 12 bases line up with TRBD1. With V trimmed by 6 bases and J by 2 bases, 10 bases remained unmatched. CDR1 and CDR2 (germline): LGHDT, YNNKEL (reference sequence). The CDR3 has 17 residues.

This chain links TRBV7-2 with TRBJ1-1; D ambiguous. CDR3 length: 15 amino acids. Germline loops: CDR1 SGHTA, CDR2 FQGNSA. V shed 4 bases and J shed 0 bases, with 12 bases lying between them. The CDR3 coding sequence is TGTGCCAGCAGCTCGAGAGGGCAGATGAACACTGAAGCTTTCTTT. Protein product: CASSSRGQMNTEAFF.

The chain couples TRBV15 to TRBJ1-1, with D possibly TRBD1 on 6 matching bases. This CDR3 spans 16 amino acids. Germline V CDR1 and CDR2: LNHNV, YYDKDF (reference sequence). V dropped 0 bases and J dropped 4 bases, with 15 bases sitting between them. CDR3 DNA: TGTGCCACCAGCAGAGATAGGGGGGGCAGGGGCACTGAAGCTTTCTTT. This gives the protein CATSRDRGGRGTEAFF.

The rearrangement uses TRBV5-1 and TRBJ2-3; no reliable D call. CDR1 is SGHRS, CDR2 YFSETQ, per germline. CDR3 length equals 15 residues. V was shortened by 0 bases and J by 2 bases, with 10 bases between the two germline ends. As DNA, the CDR3 is TGCGCCAGCAGCTTGGAGTCAGGAAACACAGATACGCAGTATTTT. It is translated as CASSLESGNTDTQYF. Based on the CDR3 plus reference TRBV5-1 and TRBJ2-3, the full variable domain is KAGVTQTPRYLIKTRGQQVTLSCSPISGHRSVSWYQQTPGQGLQFLFEYFSETQRNKGNFPGRFSGRQFSNSRSEMNVSTLELGDSALYLCASSLESGNTDTQYFGPGTRLTVL.

The chain has TRBV7-2 and TRBJ2-7, with 9 bases fitting TRBD1. The length of the CDR3 is 14 residues. Trimming took 5 bases from V and 4 from J; bases not matched to a gene: 6. Germline V gene sequence: CDR1 SGHTA, CDR2 FQGNSA. As DNA, the CDR3 is TGTGCCAGCAGCCCCCGGGACAGGGAGTACGAGCAGTACTTC. Amino acids: CASSPRDREYEQYF.

V gene TRBV6-2 or TRBV6-3 combines with J gene TRBJ1-6, with 7 bases lining up with TRBD1. Germline loops: CDR1 MNHEY, CDR2 SVGEGT. The CDR3 covers 16 residues. After removal of 4 bases from V and 5 bases from J, the junction contained 8 bases not matched to a gene. The CDR3 DNA follows: TGTGCCAGCAGTTCCCGACAGGGTTGGAATAATTCACCCCTCCACTTT. Protein: CASSSRQGWNNSPLHF.

The chain's CDR3 is CASSIVDSYGYTF. CDR3 DNA: TGTGCCAGTAGTATAGTGGACAGCTATGGCTACACCTTC. This chain connects TRBV19 to TRBJ1-2, with D possibly matching TRBD1 (6 bases). The V end was cut by 1 base, the J end by 4 bases, with 7 bases between. The CDR3 is 13 residues long. Germline V gene data show CDR1 as LNHDA and CDR2 as SQIVND (reference sequence).

This clone was observed a single time. The chain has TRBV12-5 and TRBJ2-1; TRBD2 aligns across 7 bases. Germline CDR1 reads LGHNT; CDR2 reads FRNRAP. The CDR3 loop spans 15 amino acids. J lost 1 base, V lost 6 bases, and 6 bases had no gene match. In DNA, the CDR3 is TGTGCTAGTGGCCGGGGGGTTGGGTCCTACAATGAGCAGTTCTTC. Translated: CASGRGVGSYNEQFF. Based on the CDR3 plus reference TRBV12-5 and TRBJ2-1, the full variable domain is DARVTQTPRHKVTEMGQEVTMRCQPILGHNTVFWYRQTMMQGLELLAYFRNRAPLDDSGMPKDRFSAEMPDATLATLKIQPSEPRDSAVYFCASGRGVGSYNEQFFGPGTRLTVL.

The rearrangement links TRBV19 to TRBJ2-1; 7 nucleotides align to TRBD2. V shed 1 base and J 3 bases; nucleotides not matched to a gene: 3. The CDR3 has 15 residues. The germline gives CDR1 LNHDA, CDR2 SQIVND (reference sequence). In DNA form, the CDR3 reads TGTGCCAGTAGTATAGGGCGGGACTACTACAATGAGCAGTTCTTC. Protein sequence: CASSIGRDYYNEQFF.

The V and J genes are TRBV18 and TRBJ1-6; TRBD1 is a possible D gene (5 bases). V was cut by 4 bases and J by 6 bases, with 16 bases left in between. The CDR3 contains 16 residues. From germline, CDR1 is KGHSH and CDR2 LQKENI. The CDR3 DNA follows: TGTGCCAGCTCACACGGACACCCAGATCCTAATTCACCCCTCCACTTT. Amino acids: CASSHGHPDPNSPLHF.

This chain joins TRBV7-2 and TRBJ1-2; TRBD1 matches at 8 bases. CDR1 and CDR2 (germline): SGHTA, FQGNSA. This CDR3 has 14 residues. J was trimmed by 4 bases and V by 5 bases; bases with no gene match: 6. The CDR3 DNA reads TGTGCCAGCAGCCCCCCGGGACAGGCCTATGGCTACACCTTC. This gives the protein CASSPPGQAYGYTF.

The V gene is TRBV6-1, the J gene TRBJ1-4; D uncertain. Germline CDR1 and CDR2: MNHNS and SASEGT. The CDR3 contains 15 residues. V lost 6 bases to trimming and J lost 8 bases, with 19 bases between them. The chain's CDR3 is CASRKMAAAAEKLFF. CDR3 bases: TGTGCCAGCAGAAAAATGGCTGCGGCTGCGGAAAAACTGTTTTTT.

Only one count was recorded for this clone. As DNA, the CDR3 is TGTGCCAGCTCACCACCGGGACTAGCGGGCCCAGACTACGAGCAGTACTTC. Protein sequence: CASSPPGLAGPDYEQYF. J is TRBJ2-7 and V is TRBV18; 12 nucleotides align to TRBD2. The CDR3 has 17 residues. V lost 0 bases to trimming and J lost 3 bases; unmatched junction nucleotides: 6. The germline V gene encodes CDR1 KGHSH and CDR2 LQKENI.

The chain's CDR3 is CASSVAGTGAYGYTF. The CDR3 nucleotides are TGTGCCAGCAGCGTAGCTGGGACAGGGGCTTATGGCTACACCTTC. V usage is TRBV9 and J usage is TRBJ1-2; 10 bases fit TRBD1. Losses at the gene ends were 0 bases for V and 5 bases for J; bases not matched to a gene: 4. This CDR3 contains 15 residues. Germline CDR1 and CDR2: SGDLS and YYNGEE.

The rearrangement joins TRBV11-3 to TRBJ1-2; D remains ambiguous. The CDR3 runs to 11 residues. The V end lost 5 bases, the J end lost 8 bases, and 9 bases lay between the germline ends. Germline V gives CDR1 SGHNT, CDR2 YENEEA. The CDR3 loop reads CASSALRGYTF. In DNA, the CDR3 is TGTGCCAGCAGCGCCCTCAGGGGCTACACCTTC.